These T cell receptor beta chains were read from a single sample in a study of blood T cell repertoires in COVID-19. Produced via immunoSEQ multiplex PCR; TCRdb's table is partial and in-frame only. The sample lists over 40,000 clones; roughly 79% were seen once. The source material was peripheral blood. The receptors were sampled from a human donor in a cohort sampled during active COVID-19. Each CDR3 is given with its conserved first and last residue. The D gene is left open where the match is weak. Rows may omit the clone size; those that give it use once, few, many or a size class.

j_call d_call v_call clone_size cdr3_aa cdr3_nt
TRBJ2-7 - TRBV7-8 - CASSRQGYEQYF TGTGCCAGCAGCCGTCAGGGGTACGAGCAGTACTTC
TRBJ2-1 TRBD2 TRBV2 once CASTGGRANEQFF TGTGCCAGCACGGGCGGGAGAGCGAATGAGCAGTTCTTC
TRBJ1-3 TRBD1 TRBV7-6 - CASSPRGRLFGNTIYF TGTGCCAGCAGTCCCAGGGGGCGGCTTTTCGGAAACACCATATATTTT
TRBJ2-7 - TRBV7-2 few CASSLPAGRAYEQYF TGTGCCAGCAGCTTACCCGCGGGAAGGGCCTACGAGCAGTACTTC
TRBJ2-1 TRBD2 TRBV19 - CASMGLAGGFSYNEQFF TGTGCCAGTATGGGACTAGCGGGGGGTTTCTCCTACAATGAGCAGTTCTTC
TRBJ2-4 TRBD2 TRBV5-1 - CASSDVGLAGGNLAKNIQYF TGCGCCAGCAGCGATGTGGGACTAGCGGGAGGAAACCTAGCCAAAAACATTCAGTACTTC
TRBJ1-6 - TRBV12-5 - CASGLVRGASSYNSPLHF TGTGCTAGTGGTTTGGTACGGGGGGCGAGCTCCTATAATTCACCCCTCCACTTT
TRBJ2-2 - TRBV6-2/TRBV6-3 - CASSPRGIGTGELFF TGTGCCAGCAGTCCCCGGGGGATAGGGACCGGGGAGCTGTTTTTT
TRBJ2-1 TRBD2 TRBV5-6 - CASSFGLAGASSYNEQFF TGTGCCAGCAGCTTTGGACTAGCGGGGGCCAGCTCCTACAATGAGCAGTTCTTC
TRBJ1-6 - TRBV27 - CASSFRGSNSPLHF TGTGCCAGCAGTTTCCGGGGGTCGAATTCACCCCTCCACTTT
TRBJ1-2 TRBD1 TRBV7-9 - CASSYRGYGGYTF TGTGCCAGCAGCTACAGGGGGTATGGTGGCTACACCTTC
TRBJ1-5 - TRBV5-5 - CASSFAGNSNQPQHF TGTGCCAGCAGCTTTGCGGGCAATAGCAATCAGCCCCAGCATTTT
TRBJ1-6 TRBD1 TRBV28 - CASSRGDRGNSPLHF TGTGCCAGCAGTAGGGGGGACAGGGGGAATTCACCCCTCCACTTT
TRBJ2-7 - TRBV28 - CASSLLESKQYF TGTGCCAGCAGTTTATTAGAGAGTAAGCAGTACTTC
TRBJ1-1 - TRBV7-6 - CASSSTRGGPNTEAFF TGTGCCAGCAGCTCCACGAGGGGGGGGCCGAACACTGAAGCTTTCTTT
TRBJ2-7 - TRBV9 once CASSVQGKYEQYF TGTGCCAGCAGCGTTCAGGGGAAATACGAGCAGTACTTC
TRBJ1-1 TRBD1 TRBV18 - CASSPQGANVDTEAFF TGTGCCAGCTCCCCACAGGGGGCGAATGTAGACACTGAAGCTTTCTTT
TRBJ2-7 TRBD2 TRBV6-2/TRBV6-3 - CASGRWTSEGEQYF TGTGCCAGCGGCCGATGGACTAGCGAAGGCGAGCAGTACTTC
TRBJ2-2 - TRBV7-3 - CASRLGSTGELFF TGTGCCAGCAGACTAGGGAGCACCGGGGAGCTGTTTTTT
TRBJ2-7 TRBD2 TRBV7-2 - CASSLRPSGIHEQYF TGTGCCAGCAGCTTACGTCCTAGCGGGATCCACGAGCAGTACTTC
TRBJ2-7 - TRBV2 - CAIWTGSSYEQYF TGTGCCATATGGACGGGGAGCTCCTACGAGCAGTACTTC
TRBJ1-3 - TRBV27 - CASSLLGASGNTIYF TGTGCCAGCAGTTTATTAGGGGCGAGTGGAAACACCATATATTTT
TRBJ1-3 TRBD1 TRBV2 once CASSAGQGVFSGNTIYF TGTGCCAGCAGCGCCGGACAGGGGGTCTTCTCTGGAAACACCATATATTTT
TRBJ2-2 - TRBV2 - CASRTDGNTGELFF TGTGCCAGCAGGACTGACGGGAACACCGGGGAGCTGTTTTTT
TRBJ1-1 - TRBV2 - CASMVDRSNTEAFF TGTGCCAGCATGGTGGACAGATCGAACACTGAAGCTTTCTTT
TRBJ2-7 - TRBV2 few CASSDRDIRPEQYF TGTGCCAGCAGTGACCGGGACATTCGCCCCGAGCAGTACTTC
TRBJ1-2 - TRBV29-1 - CSVEVGMTLNYGYTF TGCAGCGTTGAGGTCGGGATGACTTTAAACTATGGCTACACCTTC
TRBJ2-3 TRBD2 TRBV5-1 - CASSLVPGAGGPTDTQYF TGCGCCAGCAGCTTGGTCCCGGGGGCGGGAGGTCCCACAGATACGCAGTATTTT
TRBJ2-1 - TRBV18 - CASSLGPRGNEQFF TGTGCCAGCTCACTGGGCCCACGGGGCAATGAGCAGTTCTTC
TRBJ2-1 TRBD2 TRBV24-1 - CATSSGGSYNEQFF TGTGCCACCAGTTCGGGGGGCTCCTACAATGAGCAGTTCTTC
TRBJ2-5 TRBD1 TRBV11-1 - CASSFQQGARKTQYF TGTGCCAGCAGCTTCCAACAGGGGGCGCGAAAGACCCAGTACTTC
TRBJ2-5 TRBD2 TRBV5-1 - CASSRSLAGGETQYF TGCGCCAGCAGCCGATCACTAGCGGGAGGCGAGACCCAGTACTTC
TRBJ1-2 TRBD1 TRBV19 few CASFSAGTEDPHF TGTGCCAGTTTTTCTGCCGGGACAGAGGACCCTCACTTC
TRBJ1-1 TRBD1 TRBV10-3 - CAISVGGQRSEAFF TGTGCCATCAGTGTTGGGGGACAGCGCAGTGAAGCTTTCTTT
TRBJ2-7 TRBD2 TRBV7-3 - CASSLLASGRGEQYF TGTGCCAGCAGCTTATTGGCTAGCGGGAGGGGCGAGCAGTACTTC
TRBJ2-7 TRBD1 TRBV10-3 - CAISERQGVGEQYF TGTGCCATCAGTGAACGACAGGGCGTGGGGGAGCAGTACTTC
TRBJ2-2 - TRBV2 - CASGDRTGELFF TGTGCCAGCGGAGACCGCACCGGGGAGCTGTTTTTT
TRBJ2-2 - TRBV3-1/TRBV3-2 - CASSRPSLRGAPSNTGELFF TGTGCCAGCAGCCGACCCAGTCTCCGGGGGGCACCTTCGAACACCGGGGAGCTGTTTTTT
TRBJ2-2 TRBD1 TRBV7-2 - CASTLGTGGLGELFF TGTGCCAGCACCCTAGGGACAGGGGGTCTCGGGGAGCTGTTTTTT
TRBJ2-1 - TRBV7-2 - CASSLRTKSSYNEQFF TGTGCCAGCAGCCTCCGGACTAAAAGCTCCTACAATGAGCAGTTCTTC
TRBJ1-1 - TRBV7-9 - CASSLGGAFTEAFF TGTGCCAGCAGCTTGGGGGGTGCGTTCACTGAAGCTTTCTTT
TRBJ2-3 - TRBV7-9 few CASSPRGPDTQYF TGTGCCAGCAGCCCGAGAGGTCCAGATACGCAGTATTTT
TRBJ2-1 - TRBV15 - CATSFATGTYNEQFF TGTGCCACCAGCTTCGCCACCGGGACATACAATGAGCAGTTCTTC
TRBJ1-6 - TRBV7-8 - CASSLAAGSRSPLHF TGTGCCAGCAGCTTAGCGGCAGGATCAAGATCACCCCTCCACTTT
TRBJ1-6 TRBD1 TRBV18 once CASSPSQGANSPLHF TGTGCCAGCTCACCAAGTCAGGGGGCGAATTCACCCCTCCACTTT
TRBJ2-1 TRBD1 TRBV27 once CASSSIPGQSNEQFF TGTGCCAGCAGTTCGATACCGGGACAGTCAAATGAGCAGTTCTTC
TRBJ2-7 TRBD1 TRBV7-3 once CASSWNPTKDRDEQYF TGTGCCAGCAGCTGGAACCCAACAAAAGACAGGGACGAGCAGTACTTC
TRBJ2-2 TRBD1 TRBV10-3 - CALRGQGTGELFF TGTGCCCTGAGGGGACAGGGGACCGGGGAGCTGTTTTTT
TRBJ2-2 TRBD1 TRBV9 - CASSATGWSTGELFF TGTGCCAGCAGCGCGACAGGGTGGTCCACCGGGGAGCTGTTTTTT
TRBJ1-1 - TRBV18 once CASSPTPHATEAFF TGTGCCAGCTCACCGACTCCCCACGCCACTGAAGCTTTCTTT
TRBJ1-3 TRBD1 TRBV5-6 - CASSQTGEPIYF TGTGCCAGCAGCCAGACAGGGGAACCCATATATTTT
TRBJ1-2 TRBD1 TRBV28 - CASSFLTGNGYTF TGTGCCAGCAGTTTCCTGACAGGGAACGGCTACACCTTC
TRBJ1-6 TRBD1 TRBV2 - CASSERGHYNSPLHF TGTGCCAGCAGTGAAAGGGGGCACTATAATTCACCCCTCCACTTT
TRBJ1-4 - TRBV3-1/TRBV3-2 - CASSQGRQAYNEKLFF TGTGCCAGCAGCCAGGGTAGACAGGCTTATAATGAAAAACTGTTTTTT